The 26 T cell receptor beta chains given below trace back to one sample, sequenced in a study of blood T cell repertoires in COVID-19. Only in-frame clones appear in the TCRdb table, and some are missing; sequencing was by immunoSEQ multiplex PCR. Among over 200,000 clones listed, 70% to 90% were seen once. Sequencing input: peripheral blood. These TCRs come from a woman aged 45-65 years with active or convalescent COVID-19.

The chain couples TRBV10-3 to TRBJ2-7; 8 bases map to TRBD1. CDR1 ENHRY and CDR2 SYGVKD come from the germline V gene. The CDR3 loop spans 14 amino acids. V trimming: 2 bases; J trimming: 7 bases; junction bases outside the gene matches: 7. CDR3 sequence (DNA): TGTGCCATCAGTGAGGGGACAGGATCTCGAGAGCAGTACGTC. Its protein product is CAISEGTGSREQYV.

This rearrangement joins TRBV6-5 to TRBJ1-3; the D is unclear. Germline values: CDR1 MNHEY, CDR2 SVGAGI. V was shortened by 6 bases and J by 3 bases, with 12 bases between the two germline ends. This CDR3 is 14 amino acids long. CDR3 amino acids: CASSWGADGNTIYF. The CDR3, as DNA: TGTGCCAGCAGCTGGGGAGCAGATGGAAACACCATATATTTT.

The J gene is TRBJ1-4, the V gene TRBV6-5; no clear D gene. V was shortened by 5 bases and J by 0 bases, with 10 bases between the two germline ends. CDR3 length: 15 residues. In germline, CDR1 is MNHEY, CDR2 SVGAGI. This chain's CDR3 is CASSPLFATNEKLFF. The CDR3 DNA is TGTGCCAGCAGTCCCCTATTTGCAACTAATGAAAAACTGTTTTTT.

The rearrangement joins TRBV3-1 (or the pseudogene TRBV3-2) to TRBJ2-6; TRBD1 matches at 8 bases. The CDR3 has 17 residues. Trimming removed 1 base from V and 3 bases from J; junction bases left unmatched: 5. CDR1 and CDR2 from the germline V gene are LGHDT and YNNKEL (reference sequence). The CDR3 reads CASSQALTGGGANVLTF. CDR3 sequence (DNA): TGTGCCAGCAGCCAAGCCCTCACAGGGGGTGGGGCCAACGTCCTGACTTTC.

The chain joins TRBV19 to TRBJ2-5; 7 bases match TRBD2. J was trimmed by 2 bases and V by 4 bases; bases with no gene match: 7. The CDR3 contains 15 residues. Germline V gene sequence: CDR1 LNHDA, CDR2 SQIVND (reference sequence). The CDR3 region is CASSTEGRGQETQYF. CDR3 bases: TGTGCCAGTAGTACTGAGGGGCGGGGGCAAGAGACCCAGTACTTC.

The chain links TRBV18 to TRBJ1-1; a weak D match, TRBD1 (6 bases). The V and J ends lost 3 bases and 2 bases respectively, with 16 bases between them. Germline V lookup: CDR1 KGHSH, CDR2 LQKENI. The CDR3 sequence is 16 residues long. CDR3 DNA: TGTGCCAGCTCACCCCCTTTGGGGACAATAAACACTGAAGCTTTCTTT. It is translated as CASSPPLGTINTEAFF.

On this clone: Distinct nucleotide sequences in the sample also encode this CDR3. The chain has TRBV5-1 and TRBJ2-3; D perhaps matches TRBD2 (6 bases). CDR1 and CDR2 from the germline V gene are SGHRS and YFSETQ. Trimming shortened V by 4 bases and J by 0 bases, and 9 bases separated the two germline ends. CDR3 length: 14 amino acids. DNA for the CDR3: TGCGCCAGCAGCCCGGGAGCTAGCACAGATACGCAGTATTTT. Translated, it gives CASSPGASTDTQYF.

V is TRBV28 and J is TRBJ2-1; TRBD2 matches at 8 bases. CDR1 is MDHEN and CDR2 is SYDVKM in the germline V gene. This CDR3 is 12 amino acids long. V shed 5 bases, J shed 15 bases, and the junction held 9 bases outside the gene matches. The CDR3 region is CASSLGTRFPFF. CDR3 nucleotides: TGTGCCAGCAGTCTCGGGACTAGATTCCCGTTCTTC. The full variable domain, its missing parts supplied by reference TRBV28 and TRBJ2-1, is DVKVTQSSRYLVKRTGEKVFLECVQDMDHENMFWYRQDPGLGLRLIYFSYDVKMKEKGDIPEGYSVSREKKERFSLILESASTNQTSMYLCASSLGTRFPFFGPGTRLTVL.

In this sample, this clone turned up a few times. The chain joins TRBV19 to TRBJ2-7, with 9 bases aligning to TRBD2. Germline assignment: CDR1 LNHDA and CDR2 SQIVND (reference sequence). The CDR3 is made up of 15 amino acids. Trimming at V came to 3 bases and at J to 4 bases, leaving 7 bases not matched to a gene. The CDR3 region is CASSIWLAGTYEQYF. Here the CDR3 DNA reads TGTGCCAGTAGTATTTGGCTAGCGGGAACGTACGAGCAGTACTTC.

CDR3 in amino acids: CSLSVTEAFF. DNA for the CDR3: TGCAGCCTGTCGGTTACTGAAGCTTTCTTT. This chain uses TRBV20-1 with TRBJ1-1; no reliable D call. Germline assignment: CDR1 DFQATT and CDR2 SNEGSKA (reference sequence). CDR3 length: 10 amino acids.

V and J are TRBV5-1 and TRBJ2-1, with 10 bases that match TRBD2. The CDR3 contains 15 residues. Germline-derived CDR1 and CDR2 are SGHRS and YFSETQ. V was clipped by 7 bases and J by 4 bases; unmatched bases: 8. The CDR3 sequence is CASFRGTSEYNEQFF. The CDR3 DNA sequence: TGCGCCAGCTTTAGAGGGACTAGCGAGTACAATGAGCAGTTCTTC.

The chain links TRBV3-1 (or the pseudogene TRBV3-2) to TRBJ1-1, with a possible D match to TRBD1 (5 bases). V was cut by 3 bases and J by 3 bases, with 11 bases left in between. The CDR3 has 14 amino acids. Germline V gene lookup returns CDR1 LGHDT and CDR2 YNNKEL (reference sequence). CDR3 DNA: TGTGCCAGCAGCCAGCCAGGGAGGGACACTGAAGCTTTCTTT. As protein: CASSQPGRDTEAFF.

This sequence joins TRBV5-5 and TRBJ2-7, with a tentative D call TRBD1 (5 bases). Per germline, CDR1 SGHKS and CDR2 YYEKEE (reference sequence). The CDR3 sequence is 14 residues long. Trimming left V 0 bases short and J 7 bases short, with 14 bases between. CDR3 loop: CASSLAAGRGEQYF. The CDR3 DNA reads TGTGCCAGCAGCTTGGCGGCAGGGCGTGGGGAGCAGTACTTC.

The genes are TRBV3-1 (or the pseudogene TRBV3-2) and TRBJ2-3; tentatively, D is TRBD1 (6 bases). CDR1 and CDR2 (germline): LGHDT, YNNKEL (reference sequence). This CDR3 is built from 15 residues. Between the trimmed V and J ends, which lost 2 bases and 7 bases, there was a span of 16 bases. CDR3 DNA sequence: TGTGCCAGCAGCCAATCCCCAGGGGACGCCAATACGCAGTATTTT. Translation gives CASSQSPGDANTQYF.

The rearrangement links TRBV11-2 to TRBJ1-5, with TRBD1 as a possible D gene (5 bases). The CDR3 sequence is 15 residues long. In germline, CDR1 is SGHAT, CDR2 FQNNGV. The V end was cut by 2 bases, the J end by 4 bases, with 12 bases between. The CDR3 nucleotides are TGTGCCAGCAGCTTACTCCCAGGGTTGAATCAGCCCCAGCATTTT. It encodes CASSLLPGLNQPQHF.

The chain is built from TRBV19 and TRBJ1-1; 7 positions match TRBD1. This CDR3 comprises 16 residues. Germline lookup yields CDR1 LNHDA and CDR2 SQIVND (reference sequence). Germline trimming cut 10 bases from V and 6 bases from J; bases unmatched to any gene: 20. As DNA, the CDR3 is TGTGCCACCCATAGGAGGGGGACAGCCAATGACCCTGAAGCTTTCTTT. Translation: CATHRRGTANDPEAFF.

This chain connects TRBV6-5 to TRBJ1-1, with 7 bases identical to TRBD1. The germline V gene encodes CDR1 MNHEY and CDR2 SVGAGI. The junction had 5 bases not matched to a gene; V was cut back by 8 bases and J by 8 bases. This CDR3 spans 11 amino acids. This CDR3 reads CASEWDREAFF. The CDR3 nucleotides read TGTGCCAGCGAATGGGACAGAGAAGCTTTCTTT.

CDR3 in amino acids: CASSPVQRSYGYTF. The CDR3 region has the DNA TGTGCCAGCAGCCCAGTACAACGGAGCTATGGCTACACCTTC. This rearrangement joins TRBV11-2 to TRBJ1-2; D uncertain. V lost 5 bases and J 4 bases, leaving 14 bases between the germline ends. The CDR3 is 14 amino acids. The germline V gene has CDR1 SGHAT and CDR2 FQNNGV.

The rearrangement uses TRBV2 and TRBJ1-1; maybe TRBD1 (5 bases). The CDR3 runs to 15 residues. V was cut by 3 bases and J by 1 base, with 12 bases left in between. Germline CDR1 SNHLY, CDR2 FYNNEI. The CDR3, as DNA: TGTGCCAGCAGTGAGTCGGGGGGGAGGAACACTGAAGCTTTCTTT. Its translation: CASSESGGRNTEAFF.

V and J are TRBV5-1 and TRBJ1-3; 7 bases align to TRBD1. The CDR3 extends over 14 amino acids. The germline V gene has CDR1 SGHRS and CDR2 YFSETQ. The V gene end was trimmed by 3 bases and the J gene end by 7 bases; junction bases not matched to a gene: 7. This chain's CDR3 is CASSYGQAGNTIYF. DNA for the CDR3: TGCGCCAGCAGCTATGGACAGGCCGGGAACACCATATATTTT.

V is TRBV28 and J is TRBJ1-2, with a weak D call TRBD1 (5 bases). From germline, CDR1 is MDHEN and CDR2 SYDVKM. The V end lost 4 bases, the J end lost 6 bases, and 18 bases lay between the germline ends. The CDR3 has 15 residues. The CDR3 nucleotides are TGTGCCAGCAGTTGGGCAGGGATCGAAGGAAATGGCTACACCTTC. This gives the protein CASSWAGIEGNGYTF.

The V and J genes are TRBV4-2 and TRBJ2-3; 16 bases match TRBD2. This CDR3 has 19 residues. Germline lookup yields CDR1 LGHNA and CDR2 YNFKEQ. V lost 5 bases and J lost 1; bases outside the gene matches: 9. The CDR3 loop is CASSFTGTSGGAGTDTQYF. CDR3 sequence (DNA): TGTGCCAGCAGCTTTACCGGGACTAGCGGGGGGGCCGGCACAGATACGCAGTATTTT.

This clone was picked up one time. The rearrangement joins TRBV28 to TRBJ2-3, with 11 bases matching TRBD2. The CDR3 spans 14 residues. Germline V gene sequence: CDR1 MDHEN, CDR2 SYDVKM. With V trimmed by 8 bases and J by 6 bases, 7 bases remained unmatched. CDR3 residues: CASGSIAGGDTQYF. The CDR3 nucleotides read TGTGCCAGCGGGTCTATAGCGGGGGGGGATACGCAGTATTTT.

The chain has TRBV11-2 and TRBJ2-2; D is undetermined. V lost 1 base and J lost 2, with 14 bases in between. Germline CDR1 is SGHAT and CDR2 is FQNNGV. The CDR3 loop spans 17 amino acids. The CDR3 DNA sequence: TGTGCCAGCAGCTTAGGGTTATTGGCGGTAAACACCGGGGAGCTGTTTTTT. Protein: CASSLGLLAVNTGELFF.

This sequence joins TRBV19 and TRBJ1-5, with 10 bases that match TRBD1. J lost 2 bases, V lost 4 bases, and 2 bases had no gene match. Germline V gene sequence: CDR1 LNHDA, CDR2 SQIVND (reference sequence). CDR3 size: 15 residues. The CDR3: CASSTGQGRNQPQHF. In nucleotides, the CDR3 is TGTGCCAGTAGTACGGGACAGGGGCGCAATCAGCCCCAGCATTTT.

This rearrangement joins TRBV6-1 to TRBJ2-7, with TRBD2 as a possible D gene (6 bases). Germline values: CDR1 MNHNS, CDR2 SASEGT. V lost 3 bases to trimming and J lost 2 bases, with 11 bases between them. The CDR3 totals 14 residues. DNA for the CDR3: TGTGCCAGCAGTGAGGGGGACTTGGCCTACGAGCAGTACTTC. Translating it yields CASSEGDLAYEQYF.